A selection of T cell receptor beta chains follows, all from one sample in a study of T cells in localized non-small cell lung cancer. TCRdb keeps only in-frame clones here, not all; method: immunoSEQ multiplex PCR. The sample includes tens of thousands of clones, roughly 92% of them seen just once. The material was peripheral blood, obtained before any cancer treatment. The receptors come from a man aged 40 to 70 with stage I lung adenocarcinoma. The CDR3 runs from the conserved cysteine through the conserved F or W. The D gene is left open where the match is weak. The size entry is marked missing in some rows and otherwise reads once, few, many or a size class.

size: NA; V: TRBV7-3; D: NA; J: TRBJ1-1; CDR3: CASSLIPQQIGTEAFF; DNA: TGTGCCAGCAGCTTAATTCCCCAACAGATTGGCACTGAAGCTTTCTTT
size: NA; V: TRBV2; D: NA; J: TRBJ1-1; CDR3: CASIEDFAVTEAFF; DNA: TGTGCCAGCATAGAGGATTTTGCGGTGACTGAAGCTTTCTTT
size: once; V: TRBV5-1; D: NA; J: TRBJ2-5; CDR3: CASSGSGVQETQYF; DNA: TGCGCCAGCAGCGGCTCCGGGGTGCAAGAGACCCAGTACTTC
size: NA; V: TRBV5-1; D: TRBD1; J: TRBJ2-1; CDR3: CASSTPTGSPYNEQFF; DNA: TGCGCCAGCAGCACCCCGACAGGGTCCCCCTACAATGAGCAGTTCTTC
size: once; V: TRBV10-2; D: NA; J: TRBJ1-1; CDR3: CASSPKEGFYDTEAFF; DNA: TGCGCCAGCAGCCCGAAGGAGGGATTTTACGACACTGAAGCTTTCTTT
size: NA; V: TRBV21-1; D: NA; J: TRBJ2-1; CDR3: CASSKESARDDQPDYNEQFF; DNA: TGTGCCAGCAGCAAAGAATCAGCACGGGACGACCAACCGGATTACAATGAGCAGTTCTTC
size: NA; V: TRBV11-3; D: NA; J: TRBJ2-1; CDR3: CASASGQGGYNEQFF; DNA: TGTGCCAGCGCGTCAGGGCAGGGGGGTTATAATGAGCAGTTCTTC
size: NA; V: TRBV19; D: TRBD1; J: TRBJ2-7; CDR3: CASARRDRPYEQYF; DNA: TGTGCCAGCGCACGACGGGACAGGCCCTACGAGCAGTACTTC
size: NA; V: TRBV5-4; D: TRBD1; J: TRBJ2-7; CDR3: CASSLPGTGVHEQYF; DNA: TGTGCCAGCAGCTTGCCGGGGACAGGGGTCCACGAGCAGTACTTC
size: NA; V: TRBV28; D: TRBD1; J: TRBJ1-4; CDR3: CASSSTPGQTNEKLFF; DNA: TGTGCCAGCAGCTCCACGCCGGGACAGACTAATGAAAAACTGTTTTTT
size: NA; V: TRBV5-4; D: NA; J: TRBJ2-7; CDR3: CASSVLQGYDEQYF; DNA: TGTGCCAGCAGCGTCCTACAGGGTTACGACGAGCAGTACTTC
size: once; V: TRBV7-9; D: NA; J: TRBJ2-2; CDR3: CASSLAEVGTGELFF; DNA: TGTGCCAGCAGCTTAGCGGAGGTGGGCACCGGGGAGCTGTTTTTT
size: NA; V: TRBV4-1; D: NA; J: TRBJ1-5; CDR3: CASSQDLDRARSQPQHF; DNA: TGCGCCAGCAGCCAAGATTTGGACCGGGCCAGAAGTCAGCCCCAGCATTTT
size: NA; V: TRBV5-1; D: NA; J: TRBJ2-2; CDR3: CASSLGTGLNTGELFF; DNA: TGCGCCAGCAGCTTGGGTACAGGGTTAAACACCGGGGAGCTGTTTTTT
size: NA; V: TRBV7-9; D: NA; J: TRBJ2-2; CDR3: CASSSRDGNTGELFF; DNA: TGTGCCAGCAGCTCCCGGGACGGAAACACCGGGGAGCTGTTTTTT
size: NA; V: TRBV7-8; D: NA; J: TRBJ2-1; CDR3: CASSLLGRTSREQFF; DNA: TGTGCCAGCAGCTTATTAGGTAGGACATCGAGAGAGCAGTTCTTC
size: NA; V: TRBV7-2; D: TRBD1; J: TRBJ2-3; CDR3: CASSLARSRGRVTDTQYF; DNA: TGTGCCAGCAGCTTAGCGCGTTCCAGGGGGCGGGTTACAGATACGCAGTATTTT
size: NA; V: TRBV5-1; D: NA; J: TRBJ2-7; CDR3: CASAPVGDGEQYF; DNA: TGCGCCAGCGCCCCCGTGGGGGATGGCGAGCAGTACTTC
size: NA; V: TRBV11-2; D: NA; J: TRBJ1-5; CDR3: CASSLDMHQPQHF; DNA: TGTGCCAGCAGCTTAGATATGCATCAGCCCCAGCATTTT
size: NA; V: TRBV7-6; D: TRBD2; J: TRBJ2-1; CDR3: CASSFSGLAGVEQFF; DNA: TGTGCCAGCAGCTTCTCGGGACTAGCGGGAGTTGAGCAGTTCTTC
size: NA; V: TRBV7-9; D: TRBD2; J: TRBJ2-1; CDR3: CASVTGTSGTSQFF; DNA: TGTGCCAGCGTAACCGGGACTAGCGGGACTAGTCAGTTCTTC
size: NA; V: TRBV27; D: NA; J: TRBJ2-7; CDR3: CASSPSGNEQYF; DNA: TGTGCCAGCAGCCCCTCGGGCAACGAGCAGTACTTC
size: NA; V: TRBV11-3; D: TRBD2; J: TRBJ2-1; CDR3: CASSLELAGQFF; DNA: TGTGCCAGCAGCTTAGAGCTAGCGGGGCAGTTCTTC
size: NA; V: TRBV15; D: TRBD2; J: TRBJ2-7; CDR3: CATSRGGLAGRRQYF; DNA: TGTGCCACCAGCAGAGGCGGACTAGCGGGACGTCGGCAGTACTTC
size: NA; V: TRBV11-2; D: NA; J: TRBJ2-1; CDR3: CASSLWEEQFF; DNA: TGTGCCAGCAGCTTATGGGAAGAGCAGTTCTTC
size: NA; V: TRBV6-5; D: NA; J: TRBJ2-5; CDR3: CASSYRAGETQYF; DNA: TGTGCCAGCAGTTACCGGGCTGGGGAGACCCAGTACTTC
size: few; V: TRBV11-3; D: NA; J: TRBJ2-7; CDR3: CASSFSLGNEQYF; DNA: TGTGCCAGCAGCTTCTCATTAGGTAACGAGCAGTACTTC
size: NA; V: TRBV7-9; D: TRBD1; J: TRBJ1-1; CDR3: CASSLIPGQGSVEAFF; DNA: TGTGCCAGCAGTTTAATACCGGGACAGGGATCGGTTGAAGCTTTCTTT
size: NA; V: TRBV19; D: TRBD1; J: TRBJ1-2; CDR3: CASSILITGGSQAGYTF; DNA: TGTGCCAGTAGTATACTAATAACAGGGGGCTCCCAGGCTGGCTACACCTTC
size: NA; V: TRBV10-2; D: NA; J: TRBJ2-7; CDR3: CASSESRAIAPYEQYF; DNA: TGCGCCAGCAGTGAGTCGAGGGCAATCGCCCCCTACGAGCAGTACTTC
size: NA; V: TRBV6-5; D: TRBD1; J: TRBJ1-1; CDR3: CASRWGQGGTEAFF; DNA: TGTGCCAGCAGGTGGGGACAGGGAGGCACTGAAGCTTTCTTT
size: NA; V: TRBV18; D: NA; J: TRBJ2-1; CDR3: CASSPFTGRRSSYNEQFF; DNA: TGTGCCAGCTCACCCTTCACAGGGCGAAGGAGCTCCTACAATGAGCAGTTCTTC
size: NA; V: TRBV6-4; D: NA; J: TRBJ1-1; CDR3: CASSGVRTEAFF; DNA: TGTGCCAGCAGCGGGGTGCGCACTGAAGCTTTCTTT
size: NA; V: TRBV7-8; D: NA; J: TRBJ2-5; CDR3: CASSYSPSLETQYF; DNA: TGTGCCAGCAGCTATAGTCCCTCGTTAGAGACCCAGTACTTC
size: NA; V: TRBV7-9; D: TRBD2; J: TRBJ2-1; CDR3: CASSPKVAGYNEQFF; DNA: TGTGCCAGCAGCCCCAAGGTAGCGGGGTACAATGAGCAGTTCTTC
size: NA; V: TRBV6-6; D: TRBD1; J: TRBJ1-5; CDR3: CASNSLQGRSNQPQHF; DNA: TGTGCCAGCAATTCACTACAGGGGAGAAGCAATCAGCCCCAGCATTTT
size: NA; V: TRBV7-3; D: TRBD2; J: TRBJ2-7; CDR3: CASSSGLAGGEQYF; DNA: TGTGCCAGCAGCTCAGGACTAGCGGGAGGCGAGCAGTACTTC
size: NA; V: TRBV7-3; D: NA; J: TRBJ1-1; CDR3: CASSRQGNTEAFF; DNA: TGTGCCAGCAGCCGCCAGGGGAACACTGAAGCTTTCTTT
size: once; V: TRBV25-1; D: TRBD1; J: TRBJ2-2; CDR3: CASSVQGLGTGELFF; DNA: TGTGCCAGCAGTGTACAGGGGTTGGGCACCGGGGAGCTGTTTTTT
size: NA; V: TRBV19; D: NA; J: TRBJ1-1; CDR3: CASSIGGVNTEAFF; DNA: TGTGCCAGTAGTATAGGAGGGGTGAACACTGAAGCTTTCTTT
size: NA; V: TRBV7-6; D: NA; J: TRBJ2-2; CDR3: CASRNGPHTGELFF; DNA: TGTGCCAGCCGGAACGGGCCCCACACCGGGGAGCTGTTTTTT
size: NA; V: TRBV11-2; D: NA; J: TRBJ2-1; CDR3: CASTGLKGNEQFF; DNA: TGTGCCAGCACAGGTCTCAAGGGGAATGAGCAGTTCTTC
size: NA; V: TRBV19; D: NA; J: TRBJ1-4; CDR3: CASSTQGWPNEKLFF; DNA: TGTGCCAGTAGTACCCAGGGGTGGCCTAATGAAAAACTGTTTTTT